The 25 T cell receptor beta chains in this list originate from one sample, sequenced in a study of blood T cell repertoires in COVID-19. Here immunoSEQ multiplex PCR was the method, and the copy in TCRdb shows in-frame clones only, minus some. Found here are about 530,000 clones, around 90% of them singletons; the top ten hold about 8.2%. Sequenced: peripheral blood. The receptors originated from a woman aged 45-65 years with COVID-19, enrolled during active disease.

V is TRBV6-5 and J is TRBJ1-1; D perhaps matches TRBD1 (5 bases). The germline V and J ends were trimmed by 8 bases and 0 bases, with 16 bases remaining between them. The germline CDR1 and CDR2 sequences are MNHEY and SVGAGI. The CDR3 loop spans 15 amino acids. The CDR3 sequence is CASARGGGVNTEAFF. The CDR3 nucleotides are TGTGCCAGCGCACGCGGGGGAGGGGTGAACACTGAAGCTTTCTTT.

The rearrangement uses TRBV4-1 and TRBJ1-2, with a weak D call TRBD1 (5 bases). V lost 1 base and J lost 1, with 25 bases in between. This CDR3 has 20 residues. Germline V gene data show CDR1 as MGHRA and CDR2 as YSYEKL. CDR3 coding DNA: TGCGCCAGCAGCCAAGGTCGGGAGAGGGGCAGATTCGGAGATAACTATGGCTACACCTTC. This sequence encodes CASSQGRERGRFGDNYGYTF.

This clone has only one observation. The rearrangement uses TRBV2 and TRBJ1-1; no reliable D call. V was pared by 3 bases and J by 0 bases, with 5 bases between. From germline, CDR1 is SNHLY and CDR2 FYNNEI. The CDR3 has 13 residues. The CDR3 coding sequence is TGTGCCAGCAGTGACCATGTGAACACTGAAGCTTTCTTT. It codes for CASSDHVNTEAFF.

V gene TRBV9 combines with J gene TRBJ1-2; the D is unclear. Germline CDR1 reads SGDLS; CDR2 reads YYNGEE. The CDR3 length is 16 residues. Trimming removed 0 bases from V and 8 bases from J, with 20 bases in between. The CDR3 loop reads CASSVVLNPHRGGYTF. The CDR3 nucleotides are TGTGCCAGCAGCGTAGTTTTAAACCCACATCGCGGGGGCTACACCTTC.

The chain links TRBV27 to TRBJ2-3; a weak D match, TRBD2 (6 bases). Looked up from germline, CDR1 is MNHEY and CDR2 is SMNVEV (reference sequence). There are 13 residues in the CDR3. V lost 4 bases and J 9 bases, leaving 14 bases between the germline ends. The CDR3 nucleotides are TGTGCCAGCAGTTCGAACAGGCGGGGAACGCAGTATTTT. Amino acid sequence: CASSSNRRGTQYF.

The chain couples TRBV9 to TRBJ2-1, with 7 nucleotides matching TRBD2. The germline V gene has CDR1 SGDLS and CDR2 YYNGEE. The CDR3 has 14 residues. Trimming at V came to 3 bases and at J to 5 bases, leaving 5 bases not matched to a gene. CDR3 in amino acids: CASSAAGRNNEQFF. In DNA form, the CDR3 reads TGTGCCAGCAGCGCAGCGGGGCGAAACAATGAGCAGTTCTTC.

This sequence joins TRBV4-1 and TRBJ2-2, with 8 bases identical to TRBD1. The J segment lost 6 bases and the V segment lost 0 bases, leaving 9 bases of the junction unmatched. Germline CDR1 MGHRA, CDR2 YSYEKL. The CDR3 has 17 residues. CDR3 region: CASSQDGGQGSAGELFF. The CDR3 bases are TGCGCCAGCAGCCAAGATGGAGGACAGGGTTCCGCCGGGGAGCTGTTTTTT.

The CDR3, as DNA: TGTGCCAGCAGTGAATTAAACGGGTGGGAGGAGACCCAGTACTTC. Protein product: CASSELNGWEETQYF. The chain joins TRBV6-1 to TRBJ2-5, with a tentative D call TRBD2 (5 bases). The CDR3 spans 15 residues. Trimming removed 2 bases at V and 5 bases at J, with 15 bases between. Germline CDR1 and CDR2: MNHNS and SASEGT.

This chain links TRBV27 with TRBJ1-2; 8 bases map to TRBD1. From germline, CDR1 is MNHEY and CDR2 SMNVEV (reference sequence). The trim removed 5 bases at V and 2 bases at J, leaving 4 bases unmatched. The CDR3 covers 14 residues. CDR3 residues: CASSPAGGNYGYTF. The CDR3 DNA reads TGTGCCAGCAGTCCAGCAGGGGGCAACTATGGCTACACCTTC.

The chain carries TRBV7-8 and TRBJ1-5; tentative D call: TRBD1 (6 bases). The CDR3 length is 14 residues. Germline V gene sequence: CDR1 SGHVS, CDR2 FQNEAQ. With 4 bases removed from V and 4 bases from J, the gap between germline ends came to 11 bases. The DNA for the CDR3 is TGTGCCAGCAGCTACAGGGAAGGAAATCAGCCCCAGCATTTT. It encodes CASSYREGNQPQHF.

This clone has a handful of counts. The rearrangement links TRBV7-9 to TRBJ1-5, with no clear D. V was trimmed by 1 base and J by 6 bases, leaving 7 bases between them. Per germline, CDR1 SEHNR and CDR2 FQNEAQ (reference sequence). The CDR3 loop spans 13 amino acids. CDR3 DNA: TGTGCCAGCAGCTTAGGGTCGCGTCAGCCCCAGCATTTT. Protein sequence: CASSLGSRQPQHF.

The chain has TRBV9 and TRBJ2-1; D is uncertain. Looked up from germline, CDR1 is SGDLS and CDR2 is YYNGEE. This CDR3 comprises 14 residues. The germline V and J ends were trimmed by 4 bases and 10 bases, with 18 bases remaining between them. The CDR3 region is CASSLHDQAVEQFF. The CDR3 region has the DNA TGTGCCAGCAGCCTGCATGATCAGGCAGTGGAGCAGTTCTTC.

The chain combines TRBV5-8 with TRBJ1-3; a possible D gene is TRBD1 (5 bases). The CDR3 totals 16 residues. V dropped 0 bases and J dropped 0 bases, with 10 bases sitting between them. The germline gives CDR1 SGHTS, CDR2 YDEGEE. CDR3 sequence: CASSLGAGSSGNTIYF. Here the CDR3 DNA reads TGTGCCAGCAGCTTGGGGGCAGGGTCCTCTGGAAACACCATATATTTT.

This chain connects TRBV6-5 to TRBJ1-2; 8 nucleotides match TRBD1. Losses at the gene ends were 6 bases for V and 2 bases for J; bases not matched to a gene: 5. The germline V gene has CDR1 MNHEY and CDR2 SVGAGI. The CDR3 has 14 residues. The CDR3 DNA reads TGTGCCAGCAGCCGACAGGGGTTGAACTATGGCTACACCTTC. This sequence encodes CASSRQGLNYGYTF.

The CDR3, as DNA: TGTGCCAGCAGTGGAATTGGACAGGAAACAAATCAGCCCCAGCATTTT. Amino acid sequence: CASSGIGQETNQPQHF. This rearrangement joins TRBV2 to TRBJ1-5; 7 bases line up with TRBD1. The germline V gene has CDR1 SNHLY and CDR2 FYNNEI. After removal of 4 bases from V and 4 bases from J, the junction contained 10 bases not matched to a gene. CDR3 size: 16 residues.

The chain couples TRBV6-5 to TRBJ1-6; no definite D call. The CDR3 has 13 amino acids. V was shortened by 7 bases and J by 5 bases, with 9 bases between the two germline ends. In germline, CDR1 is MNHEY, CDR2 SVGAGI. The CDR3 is CASKQPDNSPLHF. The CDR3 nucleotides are TGTGCCAGCAAACAGCCTGATAATTCACCCCTCCACTTT.

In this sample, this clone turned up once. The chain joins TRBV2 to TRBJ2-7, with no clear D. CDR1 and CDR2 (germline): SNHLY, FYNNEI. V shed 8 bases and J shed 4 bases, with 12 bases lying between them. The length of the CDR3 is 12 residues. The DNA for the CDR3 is TGTGCCAGCGCTGAGCCGTCATACGAGCAGTACTTC. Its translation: CASAEPSYEQYF. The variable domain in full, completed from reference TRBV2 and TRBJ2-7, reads EPEVTQTPSHQVTQMGQEVILRCVPISNHLYFYWYRQILGQKVEFLVSFYNNEISEKSEIFDDQFSVERPDGSNFTLKIRSTKLEDSAMYFCASAEPSYEQYFGPGTRLTVT.

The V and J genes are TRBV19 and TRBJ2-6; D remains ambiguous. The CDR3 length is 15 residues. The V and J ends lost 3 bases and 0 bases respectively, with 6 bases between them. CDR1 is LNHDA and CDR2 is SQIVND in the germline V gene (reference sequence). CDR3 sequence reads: CASSIGPSGANVLTF. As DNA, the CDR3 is TGTGCCAGTAGTATTGGCCCCTCTGGGGCCAACGTCCTGACTTTC. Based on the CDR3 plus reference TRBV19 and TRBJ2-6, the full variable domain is DGGITQSPKYLFRKEGQNVTLSCEQNLNHDAMYWYRQDPGQGLRLIYYSQIVNDFQKGDIAEGYSVSREKKESFPLTVTSAQKNPTAFYLCASSIGPSGANVLTFGAGSRLTVL.

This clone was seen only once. For the CDR3, the DNA is TGTGCCACCAGTGATTTGGCGGGCACCGGGGAGCTGTTTTTT. Residues: CATSDLAGTGELFF. The chain uses TRBV24-1 and TRBJ2-2; possibly TRBD2 for D (5 bases). The CDR3 is 14 residues long. Trimming shortened V by 0 bases and J by 4 bases, and 5 bases separated the two germline ends. Germline values: CDR1 KGHDR, CDR2 SFDVKD.

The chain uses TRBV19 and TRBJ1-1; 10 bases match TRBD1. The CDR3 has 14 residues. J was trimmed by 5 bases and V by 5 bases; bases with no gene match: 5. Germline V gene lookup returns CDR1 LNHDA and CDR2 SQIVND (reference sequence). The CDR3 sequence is CASSPGTGVTEAFF. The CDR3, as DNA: TGTGCCAGTAGTCCCGGGACAGGGGTAACTGAAGCTTTCTTT. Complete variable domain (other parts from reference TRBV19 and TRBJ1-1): DGGITQSPKYLFRKEGQNVTLSCEQNLNHDAMYWYRQDPGQGLRLIYYSQIVNDFQKGDIAEGYSVSREKKESFPLTVTSAQKNPTAFYLCASSPGTGVTEAFFGQGTRLTVV.

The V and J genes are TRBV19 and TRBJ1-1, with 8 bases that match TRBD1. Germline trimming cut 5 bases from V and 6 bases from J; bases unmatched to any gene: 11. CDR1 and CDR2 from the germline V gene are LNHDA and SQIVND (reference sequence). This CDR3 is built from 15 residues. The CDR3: CASSAPGQAEAEAFF. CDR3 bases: TGTGCCAGTAGTGCCCCGGGACAGGCCGAGGCTGAAGCTTTCTTT.

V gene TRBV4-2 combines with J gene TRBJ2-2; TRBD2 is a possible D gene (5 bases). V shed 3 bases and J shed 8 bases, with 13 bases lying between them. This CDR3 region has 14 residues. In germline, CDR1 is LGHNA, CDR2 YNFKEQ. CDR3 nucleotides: TGTGCCAGCAGCCAGGAGGCACGCCTTGGGGAGCTGTTTTTT. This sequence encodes CASSQEARLGELFF.

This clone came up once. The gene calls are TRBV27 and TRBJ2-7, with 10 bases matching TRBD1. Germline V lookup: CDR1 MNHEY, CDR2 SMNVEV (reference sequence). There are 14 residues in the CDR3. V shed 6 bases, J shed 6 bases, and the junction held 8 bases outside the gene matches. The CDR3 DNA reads TGTGCCAGCAGCCTGACAGGGGGCCTGCCCGAGCAGTACTTC. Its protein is CASSLTGGLPEQYF.

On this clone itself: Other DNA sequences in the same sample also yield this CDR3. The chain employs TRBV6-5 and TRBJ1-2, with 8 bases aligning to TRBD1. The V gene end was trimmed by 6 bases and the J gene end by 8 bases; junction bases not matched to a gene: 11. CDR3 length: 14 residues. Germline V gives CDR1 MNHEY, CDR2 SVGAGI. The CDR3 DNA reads TGTGCCAGCAGCCCAATCCAGGGGGCCGGAGGCTACACCTTC. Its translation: CASSPIQGAGGYTF.

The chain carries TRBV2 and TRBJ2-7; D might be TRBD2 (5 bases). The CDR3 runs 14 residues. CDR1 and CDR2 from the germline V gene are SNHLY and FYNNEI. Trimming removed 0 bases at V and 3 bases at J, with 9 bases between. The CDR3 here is CASSEALVYYEQYF. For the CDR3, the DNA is TGTGCCAGCAGTGAAGCACTAGTGTACTACGAGCAGTACTTC. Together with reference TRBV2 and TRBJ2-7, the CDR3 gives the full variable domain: EPEVTQTPSHQVTQMGQEVILRCVPISNHLYFYWYRQILGQKVEFLVSFYNNEISEKSEIFDDQFSVERPDGSNFTLKIRSTKLEDSAMYFCASSEALVYYEQYFGPGTRLTVT.